The clone carrying this TCR beta chain was observed a single time. Its cognate antigen is unknown. This sample is part of a study of shared clonotypes between healthy human individuals. Whole-study context: Donors, aged 18 to 49, were a couple of women and three men.

The donor cohort consisted entirely of Caucasian adults residing in Nashville, Tennessee. Only in-frame clones appear in the TCRdb table, and some are missing; sequencing was by immunoSEQ multiplex PCR. This table has around 1.6 million clones, approximately 98% appearing once. There are 14 residues in the CDR3. Germline-derived CDR1 and CDR2 are MGHDK and SYGVNS. Trimming took 3 bases from V and 3 from J, leaving 12 bases between them. General study findings and limits: With several donors compared, 5% to 5.5% of naive CD4 clonotypes were shared.

The sequenced material came from naive CD4+ T cells sorted from blood. Subset described: CD45RA+ positively selected. The chain is built from TRBV25-1 and TRBJ2-7; D not resolved. This TCR was sampled from a young man in good health. Here the CDR3 reads CASSDLRLDYEQYF. The CDR3 nucleotides are TGTGCCAGCAGTGACCTCCGACTCGACTACGAGCAGTACTTC.